What follows are 2 T cell receptor beta chains derived from one specimen sequenced in a study of blood T cell repertoires in COVID-19 (dated by TCRdb to 2020 to 2021). The protocol used for the library was the immunoSEQ multiplex PCR assay. Here the immuneACCESS table is served through TCRdb, limited to in-frame sequences with V and J called. Missing clones are a known gap in these copies; in checked studies unresolved V genes cover under half, and the rest lacks a known reason. The sample records roughly 250,000 clones, 75% to 90% of which are singletons. The leading ten clones occupy more than 4% of the sample. The sample consisted of PBMCs or T cells enriched from blood (not recorded which). Source of these receptors: a woman in her twenties or thirties who had recovered from COVID-19.

The J gene is TRBJ1-6, the V gene TRBV27; 7 positions match TRBD1. Germline V lookup: CDR1 MNHEY, CDR2 SMNVEV (reference sequence). This CDR3 has 14 amino acids. V shed 5 bases and J 5 bases; nucleotides not matched to a gene: 3. CDR3 nucleotide sequence: TGTGCCAGCAGTCCCGGGACAGATAATTCACCCCTCCACTTT. The encoded protein is CASSPGTDNSPLHF.

This clone was detected once. V is TRBV12-5 and J is TRBJ1-5; TRBD1 might be the D (6 bases). CDR1 LGHNT and CDR2 FRNRAP come from the germline V gene. The CDR3 contains 14 residues. The V end lost 1 base, the J end lost 9 bases, and 13 bases lay between the germline ends. The DNA of the CDR3 is TGTGCTAGTGGTTTGGCCGTCACAGGGCTGCCCCAGCATTTT. This codes for CASGLAVTGLPQHF.